This T cell receptor (beta chain) emerged from a study of T cells in Graves' hyperthyroidism and ophthalmopathy. Study observations and caveats: Through a model of 13 V-J features, ophthalmopathy was separated from stable hyperthyroidism.

CDR3 length: 17 residues. Germline V lookup: CDR1 SEHNR, CDR2 FQNEAQ (reference sequence). V lost 0 bases to trimming and J lost 3 bases; unmatched junction nucleotides: 10. This clonotype occurred many times. Antigen: not known. Patients showing uncontrolled infection, other autoimmune disease, pregnancy or lactation were ineligible. Amplification of TCR beta CDR3 regions was performed using RNA transcripts as template. Initially, a first-round RT-PCR of the TCR CDR3 employed the HTBI primer set. From the multiplex PCR reads, TCRdb called clonotypes with MiXCR, one entry per CDR3 protein. The table has 560,000 or so distinct CDR3 sequences, about 20% seen once.

Material: blood. V gene TRBV7-9 combines with J gene TRBJ1-1; TRBD1 matches at 7 bases. The TCR comes from a man in his forties with Graves' ophthalmopathy. This CDR3 reads CASSLAGLTGRYTEAFF. The CDR3 DNA sequence: TGTGCCAGCAGCTTAGCTGGCTTGACAGGGAGGTACACTGAAGCTTTCTTT. The full variable domain, rest sourced from reference TRBV7-9 and TRBJ1-1, is DTGVSQNPRHKITKRGQNVTFRCDPISEHNRLYWYRQTLGQGPEFLTYFQNEAQLEKSRLLSDRFSAERPKGSFSTLEIQRTEQGDSAMYLCASSLAGLTGRYTEAFFGQGTRLTVV.